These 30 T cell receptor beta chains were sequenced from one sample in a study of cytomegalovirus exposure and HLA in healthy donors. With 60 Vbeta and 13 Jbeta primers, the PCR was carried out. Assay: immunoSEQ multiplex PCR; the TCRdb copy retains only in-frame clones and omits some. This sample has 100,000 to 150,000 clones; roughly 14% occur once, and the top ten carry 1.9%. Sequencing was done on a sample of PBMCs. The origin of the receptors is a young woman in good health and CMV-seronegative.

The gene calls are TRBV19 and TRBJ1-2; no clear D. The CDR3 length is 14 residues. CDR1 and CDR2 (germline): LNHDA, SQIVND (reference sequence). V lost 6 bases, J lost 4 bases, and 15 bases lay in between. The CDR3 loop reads CASRLIGWPYGYTF. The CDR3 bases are TGTGCCAGTAGATTAATTGGCTGGCCCTATGGCTACACCTTC.

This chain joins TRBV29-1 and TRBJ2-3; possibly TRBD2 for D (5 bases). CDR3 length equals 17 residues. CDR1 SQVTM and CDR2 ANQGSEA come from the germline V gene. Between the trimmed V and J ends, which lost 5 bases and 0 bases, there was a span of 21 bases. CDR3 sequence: CSVLPDSMRTSTDTQYF. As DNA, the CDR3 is TGCAGCGTTCTCCCCGATTCGATGCGGACTAGCACAGATACGCAGTATTTT.

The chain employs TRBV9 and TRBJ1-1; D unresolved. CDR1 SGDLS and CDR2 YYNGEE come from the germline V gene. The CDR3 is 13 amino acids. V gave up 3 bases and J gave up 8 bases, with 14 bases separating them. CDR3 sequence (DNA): TGTGCCAGCAGCGCCTCTCCGGGAGACGAAGCTTTCTTT. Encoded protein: CASSASPGDEAFF.

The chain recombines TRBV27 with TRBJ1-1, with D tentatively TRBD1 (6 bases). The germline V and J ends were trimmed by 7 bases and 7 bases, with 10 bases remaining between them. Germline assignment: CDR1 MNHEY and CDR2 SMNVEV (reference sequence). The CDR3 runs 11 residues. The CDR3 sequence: CASTQGGEAFF. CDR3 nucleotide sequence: TGTGCCAGCACCCAAGGGGGTGAAGCTTTCTTT.

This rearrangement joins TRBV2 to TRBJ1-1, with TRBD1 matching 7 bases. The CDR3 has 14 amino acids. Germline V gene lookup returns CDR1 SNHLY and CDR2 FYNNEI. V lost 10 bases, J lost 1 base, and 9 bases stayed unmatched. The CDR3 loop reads CAKAGGTANTEAFF. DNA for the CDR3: TGTGCCAAAGCAGGGGGGACCGCGAACACTGAAGCTTTCTTT.

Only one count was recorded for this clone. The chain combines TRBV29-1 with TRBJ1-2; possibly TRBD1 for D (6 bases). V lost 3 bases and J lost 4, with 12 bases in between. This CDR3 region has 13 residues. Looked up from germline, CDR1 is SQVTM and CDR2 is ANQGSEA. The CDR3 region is CSVDRGRGYGYTF. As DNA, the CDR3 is TGCAGCGTTGATAGGGGCAGGGGCTATGGCTACACCTTC.

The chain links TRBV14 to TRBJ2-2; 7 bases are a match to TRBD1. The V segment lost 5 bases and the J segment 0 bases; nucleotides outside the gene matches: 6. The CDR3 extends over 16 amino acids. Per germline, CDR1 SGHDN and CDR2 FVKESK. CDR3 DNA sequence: TGTGCCAGCAGCGTATCCGGGACAGCGAACACCGGGGAGCTGTTTTTT. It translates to CASSVSGTANTGELFF.

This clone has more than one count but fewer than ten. CDR3 sequence: CASSFEGLGTEAFF. The CDR3 region has the DNA TGTGCCAGCAGCTTCGAAGGCCTAGGCACTGAAGCTTTCTTT. This rearrangement joins TRBV5-4 to TRBJ1-1; D call uncertain. The CDR3 has 14 residues. CDR1 SGHNT and CDR2 YYREEE come from the germline V gene (reference sequence). With 2 bases removed from V and 4 bases from J, the gap between germline ends came to 12 bases.

The CDR3 reads CASSLGGTDFYQPQHF. CDR3 sequence (DNA): TGTGCCAGCAGCTTGGGGGGGACAGACTTTTATCAGCCCCAGCATTTT. This rearrangement joins TRBV5-5 to TRBJ1-5; 7 bases match TRBD1. The CDR3 consists of 16 residues. Losses at the gene ends were 0 bases for V and 5 bases for J; bases not matched to a gene: 8. Germline CDR1 reads SGHKS; CDR2 reads YYEKEE (reference sequence).

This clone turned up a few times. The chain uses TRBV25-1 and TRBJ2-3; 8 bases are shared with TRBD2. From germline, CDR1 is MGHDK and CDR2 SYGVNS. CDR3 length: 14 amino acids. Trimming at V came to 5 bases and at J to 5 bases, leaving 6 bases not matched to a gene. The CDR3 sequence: CASSPSGSLDTQYF. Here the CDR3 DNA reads TGTGCCAGCAGTCCCAGCGGGAGTTTAGATACGCAGTATTTT.

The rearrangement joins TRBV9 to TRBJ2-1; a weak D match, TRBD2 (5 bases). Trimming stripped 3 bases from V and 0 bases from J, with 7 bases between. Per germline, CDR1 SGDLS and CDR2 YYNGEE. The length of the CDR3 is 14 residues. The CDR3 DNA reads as TGTGCCAGCAGCGCCGGAGGCTCCTACAATGAGCAGTTCTTC. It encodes CASSAGGSYNEQFF.

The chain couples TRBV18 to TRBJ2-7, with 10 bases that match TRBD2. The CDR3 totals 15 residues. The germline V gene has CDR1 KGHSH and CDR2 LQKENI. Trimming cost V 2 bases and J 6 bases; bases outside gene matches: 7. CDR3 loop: CASSPVERGGLEQYF. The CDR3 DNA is TGTGCCAGCTCACCAGTGGAGCGGGGGGGCCTCGAGCAGTACTTC.

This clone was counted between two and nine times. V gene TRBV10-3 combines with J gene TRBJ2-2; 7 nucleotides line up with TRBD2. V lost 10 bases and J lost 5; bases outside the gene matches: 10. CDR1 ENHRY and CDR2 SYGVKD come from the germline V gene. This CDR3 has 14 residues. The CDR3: CATVGGKGTGELFF. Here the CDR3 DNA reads TGTGCCACCGTCGGGGGGAAAGGGACCGGGGAGCTGTTTTTT.

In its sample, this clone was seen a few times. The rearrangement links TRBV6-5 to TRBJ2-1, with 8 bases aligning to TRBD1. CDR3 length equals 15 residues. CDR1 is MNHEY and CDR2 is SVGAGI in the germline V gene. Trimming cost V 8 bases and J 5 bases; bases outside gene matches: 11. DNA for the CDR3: TGTGCCAGCGGAGGACCCTCAGGGGGCCACAATGAGCAGTTCTTC. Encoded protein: CASGGPSGGHNEQFF.

The CDR3 sequence is CASRGLAGAFGNEQFF. The DNA of the CDR3 is TGTGCCAGCAGGGGACTAGCGGGAGCCTTTGGGAATGAGCAGTTCTTC. V is TRBV28 and J is TRBJ2-1; TRBD2 matches 14 bases. Germline V gene data show CDR1 as MDHEN and CDR2 as SYDVKM. J was trimmed by 7 bases and V by 6 bases; bases with no gene match: 8. The CDR3 contains 16 residues.

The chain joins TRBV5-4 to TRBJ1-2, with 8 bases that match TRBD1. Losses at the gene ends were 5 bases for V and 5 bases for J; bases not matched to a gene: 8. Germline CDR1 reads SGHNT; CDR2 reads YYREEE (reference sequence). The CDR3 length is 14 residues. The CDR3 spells CASRHGQGDYGYTF. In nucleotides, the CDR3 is TGTGCCAGCAGGCACGGACAGGGTGATTATGGCTACACCTTC.

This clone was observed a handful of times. The DNA of the CDR3 is TGTGCCAGCAGCTTGGGGGACAGTAATTACAATGAGCAGTTCTTC. It yields the protein CASSLGDSNYNEQFF. The gene calls are TRBV28 and TRBJ2-1, with 7 bases fitting TRBD1. CDR3 length equals 15 residues. Germline loops: CDR1 MDHEN, CDR2 SYDVKM. Trimming took 6 bases from V and 4 from J; bases not matched to a gene: 9.

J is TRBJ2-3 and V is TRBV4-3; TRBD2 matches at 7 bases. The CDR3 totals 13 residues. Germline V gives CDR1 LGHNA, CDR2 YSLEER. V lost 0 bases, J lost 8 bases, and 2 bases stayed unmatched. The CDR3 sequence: CASSQDGGVTQYF. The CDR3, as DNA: TGCGCCAGCAGCCAAGATGGGGGGGTTACGCAGTATTTT.

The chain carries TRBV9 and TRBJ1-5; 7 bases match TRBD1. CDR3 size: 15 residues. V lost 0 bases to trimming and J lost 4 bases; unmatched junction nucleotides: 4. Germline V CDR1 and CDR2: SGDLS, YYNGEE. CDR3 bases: TGTGCCAGCAGCGTAGCCGGGACAGTGAATCAGCCCCAGCATTTT. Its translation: CASSVAGTVNQPQHF.

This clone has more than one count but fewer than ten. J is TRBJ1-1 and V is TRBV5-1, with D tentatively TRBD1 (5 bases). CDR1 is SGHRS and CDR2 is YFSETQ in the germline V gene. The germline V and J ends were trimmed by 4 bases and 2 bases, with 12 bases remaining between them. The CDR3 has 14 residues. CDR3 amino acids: CASSPRQFNTEAFF. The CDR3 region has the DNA TGCGCCAGCAGCCCAAGACAGTTCAACACTGAAGCTTTCTTT.

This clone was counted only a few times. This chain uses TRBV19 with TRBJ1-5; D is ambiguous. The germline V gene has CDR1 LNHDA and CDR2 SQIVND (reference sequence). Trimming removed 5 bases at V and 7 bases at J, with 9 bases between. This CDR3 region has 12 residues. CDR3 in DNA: TGTGCCAGTAGTGCGGGTTGGCAGCCCCAGCATTTT. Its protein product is CASSAGWQPQHF. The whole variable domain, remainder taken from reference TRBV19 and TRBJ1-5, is DGGITQSPKYLFRKEGQNVTLSCEQNLNHDAMYWYRQDPGQGLRLIYYSQIVNDFQKGDIAEGYSVSREKKESFPLTVTSAQKNPTAFYLCASSAGWQPQHFGDGTRLSIL.

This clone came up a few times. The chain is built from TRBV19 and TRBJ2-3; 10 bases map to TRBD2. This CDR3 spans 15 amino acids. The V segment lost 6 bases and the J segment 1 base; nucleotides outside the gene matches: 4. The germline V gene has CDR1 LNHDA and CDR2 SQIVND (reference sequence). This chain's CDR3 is CASSRLAGRTDTQYF. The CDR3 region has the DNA TGTGCCAGTAGCAGACTAGCGGGCCGCACAGATACGCAGTATTTT.

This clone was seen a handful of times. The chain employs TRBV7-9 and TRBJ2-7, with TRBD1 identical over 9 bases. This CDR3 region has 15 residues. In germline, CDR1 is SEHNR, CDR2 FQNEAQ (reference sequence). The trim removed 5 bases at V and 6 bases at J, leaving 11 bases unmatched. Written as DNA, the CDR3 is TGTGCCAGCAGCCAGAGCATGGGACAGGGCCGCGAGCAGTACTTC. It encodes CASSQSMGQGREQYF.

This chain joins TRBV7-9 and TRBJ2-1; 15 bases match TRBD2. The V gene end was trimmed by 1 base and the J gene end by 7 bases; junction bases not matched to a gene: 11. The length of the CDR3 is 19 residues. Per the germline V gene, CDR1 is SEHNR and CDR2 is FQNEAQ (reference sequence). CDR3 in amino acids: CASSLDRTSGRATGNEQFF. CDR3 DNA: TGTGCCAGCAGCTTAGACCGGACTAGCGGGAGGGCCACCGGGAATGAGCAGTTCTTC.

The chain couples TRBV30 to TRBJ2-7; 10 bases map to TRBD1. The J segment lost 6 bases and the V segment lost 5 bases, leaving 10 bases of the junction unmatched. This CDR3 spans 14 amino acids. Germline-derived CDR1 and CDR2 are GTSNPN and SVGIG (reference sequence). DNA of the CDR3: TGTGCCTGGGGCCACGGGACAGGGGTGCTCGAGCAGTACTTC. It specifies CAWGHGTGVLEQYF. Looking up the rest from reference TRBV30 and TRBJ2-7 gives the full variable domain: SQTIHQWPATLVQPVGSPLSLECTVEGTSNPNLYWYRQAAGRGLQLLFYSVGIGQISSEVPQNLSASRPQDRQFILSSKKLLLSDSGFYLCAWGHGTGVLEQYFGPGTRLTVT.

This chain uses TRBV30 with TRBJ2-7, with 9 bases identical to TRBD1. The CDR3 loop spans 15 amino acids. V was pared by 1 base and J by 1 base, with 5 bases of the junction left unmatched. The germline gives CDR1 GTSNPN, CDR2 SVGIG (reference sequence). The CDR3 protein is CAWSGEGTGSYEQYF. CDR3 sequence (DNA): TGTGCCTGGAGTGGAGAAGGGACAGGGTCCTACGAGCAGTACTTC.

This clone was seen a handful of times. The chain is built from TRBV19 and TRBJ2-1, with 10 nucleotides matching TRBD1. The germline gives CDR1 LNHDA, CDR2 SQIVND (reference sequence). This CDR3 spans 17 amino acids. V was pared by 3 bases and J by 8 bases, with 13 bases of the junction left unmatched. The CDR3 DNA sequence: TGTGCCAGTAGTATCCCGGTCCGGGACAGGGGCTTACATGAGCAGTTCTTC. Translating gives CASSIPVRDRGLHEQFF.

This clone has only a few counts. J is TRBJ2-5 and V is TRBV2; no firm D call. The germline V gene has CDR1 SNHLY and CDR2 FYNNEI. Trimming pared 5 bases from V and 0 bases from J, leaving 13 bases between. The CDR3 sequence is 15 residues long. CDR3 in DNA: TGTGCCAGCAGTAAAAGATGGGCAGACCAAGAGACCCAGTACTTC. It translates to CASSKRWADQETQYF.

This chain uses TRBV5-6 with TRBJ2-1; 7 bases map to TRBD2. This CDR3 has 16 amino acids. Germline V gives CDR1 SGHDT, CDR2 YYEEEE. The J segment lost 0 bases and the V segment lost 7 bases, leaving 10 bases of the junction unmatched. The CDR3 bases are TGTGCCAGCCGGCCTAGCGGCTGGCTCTCCTACAATGAGCAGTTCTTC. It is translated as CASRPSGWLSYNEQFF.

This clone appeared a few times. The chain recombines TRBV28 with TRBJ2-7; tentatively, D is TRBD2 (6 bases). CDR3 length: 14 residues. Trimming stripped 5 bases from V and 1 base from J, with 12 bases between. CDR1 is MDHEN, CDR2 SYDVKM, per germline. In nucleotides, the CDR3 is TGTGCCAGCAGTCGGACTGGAGGGTCCTACGAGCAGTACTTC. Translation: CASSRTGGSYEQYF.